What follows are 23 T cell receptor beta chains derived from one specimen sequenced in a study of blood T cells in healthy people across ages. A second PCR, run for roughly 7 to 12 cycles, used a sample-barcoded 5' primer plus a J-beta primer mix. TCRdb recomputed calls from the 5' RACE reads with MiXCR, one row per CDR3 protein. The sample lists roughly 1.5 million distinct CDR3 sequences; under 55% were seen once. Sequenced input: blood. The receptors originated from a woman under 30 in good health.

This chain uses TRBV18 with TRBJ1-1; the match to TRBD1 covers 9 bases. The germline gives CDR1 KGHSH, CDR2 LQKENI. This CDR3 is built from 16 residues. V trimming: 0 bases; J trimming: 3 bases; junction bases outside the gene matches: 5. The CDR3 loop reads CASSPPGDRVDTEAFF. The CDR3 DNA reads as TGTGCCAGCTCACCACCGGGGGACAGGGTTGACACTGAAGCTTTCTTT.

This clonotype has just a few counts. The chain uses TRBV7-2 and TRBJ1-2; D gene uncertain. CDR3 length: 13 amino acids. The germline V gene encodes CDR1 SGHTA and CDR2 FQGNSA. V was shortened by 2 bases and J by 7 bases, with 11 bases between the two germline ends. The CDR3 nucleotides read TGTGCCAGCAGCTTACGAGGGCCGGTTGGCTACACCTTC. It yields the protein CASSLRGPVGYTF.

CDR3 region: CASTEVAQGGNTQYF. The CDR3 DNA sequence: TGTGCCAGCACCGAAGTGGCCCAGGGTGGGAATACGCAGTATTTT. The V and J genes are TRBV12-3 or TRBV12-4 and TRBJ2-3; perhaps TRBD1 as D (5 bases). The CDR3 has 15 amino acids. V was cut by 7 bases and J by 7 bases, with 21 bases left in between.

This clonotype was seen only a few times. V usage is TRBV20-1 and J usage is TRBJ1-1; D is uncertain. V was clipped by 6 bases and J by 13 bases, with 15 bases between them. Germline assignment: CDR1 DFQATT and CDR2 SNEGSKA (reference sequence). The CDR3 runs 10 residues. The CDR3 is CSAGRTDGFF. CDR3 DNA sequence: TGCAGTGCCGGTCGAACAGACGGTTTCTTT.

The V and J genes are TRBV19 and TRBJ2-7; 11 bases align to TRBD2. There are 16 residues in the CDR3. With V trimmed by 5 bases and J by 2 bases, 8 bases remained unmatched. Germline assignment: CDR1 LNHDA and CDR2 SQIVND (reference sequence). The CDR3, as DNA: TGTGCCAGTAGTGCGGGACTAGCGGCATCAGCCTACGAGCAGTACTTC. Amino acids: CASSAGLAASAYEQYF.

V is TRBV20-1 and J is TRBJ1-2, with 8 bases aligning to TRBD1. Trimming at V came to 6 bases and at J to 4 bases, leaving 7 bases not matched to a gene. Germline assignment: CDR1 DFQATT and CDR2 SNEGSKA (reference sequence). The CDR3 has 13 residues. The CDR3 coding sequence is TGCAGTGCCCCGACAGGGGAAATCTATGGCTACACCTTC. Protein sequence: CSAPTGEIYGYTF.

The chain is built from TRBV7-9 and TRBJ2-4, with TRBD1 matching over 8 bases. The DNA matches TRBJ2-5 better at its end, which makes the J call doubtful. The CDR3 loop spans 17 amino acids. CDR1 and CDR2 (germline): SEHNR, FQNEAQ (reference sequence). As DNA, the CDR3 is TGTGCCAGCAGCTTAGCGGTGGTACAGGGGGTGAGCAAGACCCAGTACTTC. Residues: CASSLAVVQGVSKTQYF.

As regards this clonotype: At one boundary the junction diverges from the germline segment, which might be a read error. The rearrangement uses TRBV10-3 and TRBJ2-3; D gene uncertain. CDR3 length equals 14 residues. Germline CDR1 reads ENHRY; CDR2 reads SYGVKD. The CDR3 nucleotides read TGTACCATCAGTGTGGATGTTAGCCCCTACACGCAGTATTTT. Amino acids: CTISVDVSPYTQYF.

This clonotype was seen only a few times. The chain links TRBV7-2 to TRBJ2-5, with TRBD2 identical over 11 bases. The J call may be faulty, since TRBJ2-7 better matches the DNA end. The CDR3 length is 15 residues. The V gene's germline CDR1 is SGHTA and CDR2 FQGNSA. CDR3 nucleotide sequence: TGTGCCAGCAGCTGGCTAGCGGGAGGCCAGTACGAGCAGTACTTC. It specifies CASSWLAGGQYEQYF.

This clonotype was counted only a few times. The gene calls are TRBV9 and TRBJ1-2; tentatively, D is TRBD1 (5 bases). Between the trimmed V and J ends, which lost 2 bases and 5 bases, there was a span of 13 bases. Germline loops: CDR1 SGDLS, CDR2 YYNGEE. The CDR3 spans 14 residues. DNA for the CDR3: TGTGCCAGCAGCGTCGCTTCAGGGAATTATGGCTACACCTTC. Protein product: CASSVASGNYGYTF.

The genes are TRBV7-2 and TRBJ2-5; D is undetermined. V shed 5 bases and J shed 3 bases, with 16 bases lying between them. Germline V lookup: CDR1 SGHTA, CDR2 FQGNSA. The CDR3 totals 15 residues. CDR3 nucleotides: TGTGCCAGCAGCACGAAGACAAGGAACAAAGAGACCCAGTACTTC. Amino acids: CASSTKTRNKETQYF.

This chain links TRBV20-1 with TRBJ2-5, with D possibly TRBD2 on 5 matching bases. CDR1 is DFQATT and CDR2 is SNEGSKA in the germline V gene (reference sequence). V dropped 1 base and J dropped 5 bases, with 14 bases sitting between them. The CDR3 loop spans 14 amino acids. The CDR3 DNA follows: TGCAGTGCTAGAGGGTTCGGGGTGGGGGAGACCCAGTACTTC. Translated: CSARGFGVGETQYF.

CDR3 loop: CASSLAGQSTQYF. In DNA form, the CDR3 reads TGCGCCAGCAGCTTGGCCGGGCAGTCCACGCAGTATTTT. The chain carries TRBV5-1 and TRBJ2-3; no firm D call. Germline-derived CDR1 and CDR2 are SGHRS and YFSETQ. The CDR3 is made up of 13 amino acids. V was pared by 0 bases and J by 9 bases, with 11 bases between.

The chain links TRBV12-3 or TRBV12-4 to TRBJ2-3, with TRBD2 matching 13 bases. After removal of 4 bases from V and 0 bases from J, the junction contained 22 bases not matched to a gene. The CDR3 length is 23 residues. CDR3 amino acids: CASSSGSTMTSGGLSASTDTQYF. The CDR3 DNA is TGTGCCAGCAGTTCGGGATCGACTATGACTAGCGGGGGGCTGTCCGCTAGCACAGATACGCAGTATTTT.

This clonotype was detected only a few times. This chain connects TRBV10-3 to TRBJ2-1, with 7 nucleotides matching TRBD2. Germline V gene lookup returns CDR1 ENHRY and CDR2 SYGVKD. V gave up 2 bases and J gave up 1 base; unmatched junction bases: 5. The CDR3 consists of 16 residues. DNA for the CDR3: TGTGCCATCAGTGAGGTCCCTAGCGGATCCTACAATGAGCAGTTCTTC. It encodes CAISEVPSGSYNEQFF.

This clonotype has only a few counts. The chain is built from TRBV12-3 or TRBV12-4 and TRBJ2-5, with unresolved D. CDR3 length: 14 residues. The V and J ends lost 1 base and 11 bases respectively, with 17 bases between them. In DNA, the CDR3 is TGTGCCAGCAGTTTAGGGTCAGGCCAGCATGAGCAGTACTTC. It codes for CASSLGSGQHEQYF.

This clonotype was found a few times. The junction does not match germline at one end; this may be a read error. The chain has TRBV5-1 and TRBJ2-3; no reliable D call. There are 14 residues in the CDR3. Germline loops: CDR1 SGHRS, CDR2 YFSETQ. The CDR3 protein is CVSSPLGGTDTQYF. CDR3 DNA sequence: TGCGTCAGCAGCCCCCTTGGGGGCACAGATACGCAGTATTTT.

The rearrangement links TRBV6-6 to TRBJ1-2; D uncertain. V lost 5 bases and J lost 4, with 11 bases in between. Per the germline V gene, CDR1 is MNHNY and CDR2 is SVGAGI (reference sequence). CDR3 length: 13 residues. In DNA form, the CDR3 reads TGTGCCAGCAGTAACAACTCCCCCTATGGCTACACCTTC. This encodes CASSNNSPYGYTF.

This clonotype has at least ten counts. CDR3 in amino acids: CSVASGGDGYTF. DNA of the CDR3: TGCAGCGTTGCCAGCGGGGGAGATGGCTACACCTTC. The chain recombines TRBV29-1 with TRBJ1-2; maybe TRBD1 (5 bases). Germline V gene sequence: CDR1 SQVTM, CDR2 ANQGSEA. This CDR3 has 12 amino acids. V lost 4 bases and J lost 6, with 12 bases in between.

A word on this clonotype: Germline and junction disagree at one end, which may indicate a read error. This sequence joins TRBV12-3 or TRBV12-4 and TRBJ2-3; TRBD2 agrees at 12 bases. The CDR3 extends over 20 amino acids. The CDR3 here is CASSFSPSGGAVYGTDTQYF. The CDR3 DNA reads as TGTGCCAGCAGTTTTTCCCCTAGCGGGGGGGCCGTCTATGGGACAGATACACAGTATTTT.

This clonotype has just a few counts. The V gene is TRBV20-1, the J gene TRBJ1-2, with D perhaps matching TRBD1 (5 bases). V was clipped by 4 bases and J by 5 bases, with 14 bases between them. Germline CDR1 DFQATT, CDR2 SNEGSKA (reference sequence). This CDR3 has 13 residues. CDR3 DNA sequence: TGCAGTGCTACAGTGACAGCGGTTTATGGCTACACCTTC. It encodes CSATVTAVYGYTF.

There are a few counts of this clonotype. V and J are TRBV4-1 and TRBJ2-3, with 10 bases matching TRBD2. The CDR3 contains 18 residues. In germline, CDR1 is MGHRA, CDR2 YSYEKL. J was trimmed by 2 bases and V by 4 bases; bases with no gene match: 12. CDR3 DNA: TGCGCCAGCAGCCCCTGGGGGGCTAGCGGGGGTTACACAGATACGCAGTATTTT. This gives the protein CASSPWGASGGYTDTQYF.

The genes are TRBV20-1 and TRBJ2-1, with TRBD2 matching 8 bases. CDR3 length equals 11 residues. CDR1 DFQATT and CDR2 SNEGSKA come from the germline V gene (reference sequence). Germline trimming cut 6 bases from V and 10 bases from J; bases unmatched to any gene: 5. The CDR3 region is CSARRTSEQFF. The CDR3 DNA sequence: TGCAGTGCCCGTCGGACTAGCGAGCAGTTCTTC.